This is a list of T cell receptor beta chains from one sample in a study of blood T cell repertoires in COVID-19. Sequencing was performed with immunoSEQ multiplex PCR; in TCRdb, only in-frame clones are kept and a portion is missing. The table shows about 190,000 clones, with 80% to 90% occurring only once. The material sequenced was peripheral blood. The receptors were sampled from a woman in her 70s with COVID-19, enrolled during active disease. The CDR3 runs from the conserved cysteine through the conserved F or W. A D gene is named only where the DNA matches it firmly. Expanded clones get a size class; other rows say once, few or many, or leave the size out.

CDR3 protein: CASSPGASTNYGYTF; CDR3 DNA: TGTGCCAGCTCACCCGGAGCGAGCACCAACTATGGCTACACCTTC; V gene: TRBV18; J gene: TRBJ1-2; clone size: -; D gene: -
CDR3 protein: CASSATGAGTGAFF; CDR3 DNA: TGTGCCAGTAGTGCCACGGGGGCCGGGACAGGTGCTTTCTTT; V gene: TRBV19; J gene: TRBJ1-1; clone size: -; D gene: TRBD1
CDR3 protein: CASSYYRESKETQYF; CDR3 DNA: TGTGCCAGCAGCTACTACCGGGAGTCTAAAGAGACCCAGTACTTC; V gene: TRBV5-6; J gene: TRBJ2-5; clone size: -; D gene: -
CDR3 protein: CASSLVPGTASYEQYF; CDR3 DNA: TGTGCCAGCAGCTTAGTCCCCGGGACTGCATCCTACGAGCAGTACTTC; V gene: TRBV7-2; J gene: TRBJ2-7; clone size: few; D gene: -
CDR3 protein: CASSQDWQVDNSPLHF; CDR3 DNA: TGTGCCAGCAGCCAAGATTGGCAGGTAGATAATTCACCCCTCCACTTT; V gene: TRBV3-1/TRBV3-2; J gene: TRBJ1-6; clone size: once; D gene: -
CDR3 protein: CASSSGGSNIQYF; CDR3 DNA: TGTGCCAGCAGTTCCGGAGGGTCAAACATTCAGTACTTC; V gene: TRBV28; J gene: TRBJ2-4; clone size: -; D gene: -
CDR3 protein: CAIAASSYNSPLHF; CDR3 DNA: TGTGCCATCGCCGCGAGCTCCTATAATTCACCCCTCCACTTT; V gene: TRBV10-3; J gene: TRBJ1-6; clone size: once; D gene: -
CDR3 protein: CAAKVLFETGARGYTF; CDR3 DNA: TGTGCCGCAAAGGTCCTCTTCGAAACAGGGGCTCGAGGCTACACCTTC; V gene: TRBV28; J gene: TRBJ1-2; clone size: once; D gene: TRBD1
CDR3 protein: CAWSVSGNQPQHF; CDR3 DNA: TGTGCCTGGAGCGTTTCAGGGAATCAGCCCCAGCATTTT; V gene: TRBV30; J gene: TRBJ1-5; clone size: -; D gene: -
CDR3 protein: CASSQGVQSYEQYF; CDR3 DNA: TGTGCCAGTAGCCAAGGGGTACAGTCCTACGAGCAGTACTTC; V gene: TRBV19; J gene: TRBJ2-7; clone size: -; D gene: -